Listed below are T cell receptor beta chains from one sample, sequenced in a study of response to subunit inactivated influenza vaccine. From the RT-PCR reads, TCRdb called clonotypes with MiXCR, one entry per CDR3 protein. The table lists around 570,000 distinct CDR3 sequences, less than 10% of them singletons. Sequenced material: PBMCs from blood, taken less than 25 months after vaccination. The receptors were sampled from a man aged 50-75 years who received an inactivated influenza vaccine. The conserved cysteine and the conserved F or W are not part of the CDR3 here. The order of the fields is V gene, J gene, CDR3 protein.

v_gene: TRBV24-1; j_gene: TRBJ2-1; CDR3aa: ATSDQSRRGNNEQF
v_gene: TRBV20-1; j_gene: TRBJ2-3; CDR3aa: SASGGFPRDTQY
v_gene: TRBV29-1; j_gene: TRBJ2-1; CDR3aa: SVARGFQTTNEQF
v_gene: TRBV18; j_gene: TRBJ1-1; CDR3aa: ASSPSTGRSTEAF
v_gene: TRBV7-3; j_gene: TRBJ2-2; CDR3aa: ASSPPGTANTGELF
v_gene: TRBV7-2; j_gene: TRBJ2-7; CDR3aa: ASSLTGLAGTHSYEQY
v_gene: TRBV12-3/TRBV12-4; j_gene: TRBJ1-2; CDR3aa: ASNGEANYGYT
v_gene: TRBV7-3; j_gene: TRBJ2-3; CDR3aa: ASSQGLTTDTQY
v_gene: TRBV20-1; j_gene: TRBJ2-5; CDR3aa: SVRQGARRETQY
v_gene: TRBV29-1; j_gene: TRBJ1-1; CDR3aa: SGGQMNTEAF
v_gene: TRBV20-1; j_gene: TRBJ2-5; CDR3aa: SARDPVYQETQY
v_gene: TRBV30; j_gene: TRBJ2-5; CDR3aa: AWSSGRTQY
v_gene: TRBV20-1; j_gene: TRBJ2-7; CDR3aa: SAAPHYEQY
v_gene: TRBV5-1; j_gene: TRBJ1-4; CDR3aa: ASSLGQINEKLF
v_gene: TRBV7-9; j_gene: TRBJ1-4; CDR3aa: ASSSQNAGEKLF
v_gene: TRBV6-2/TRBV6-3; j_gene: TRBJ1-1; CDR3aa: ASRDPPGQKAF
v_gene: TRBV4-1; j_gene: TRBJ1-5; CDR3aa: ASSQTPGLSNQPQH
v_gene: TRBV7-9; j_gene: TRBJ2-3; CDR3aa: ASSFLAYISDTQY
v_gene: TRBV20-1; j_gene: TRBJ1-1; CDR3aa: SARRSNTEAF
v_gene: TRBV7-9; j_gene: TRBJ2-2; CDR3aa: ASSFPSGGAGELF
v_gene: TRBV28; j_gene: TRBJ2-7; CDR3aa: ACSPSSTTVYEQY
v_gene: TRBV4-2; j_gene: TRBJ2-5; CDR3aa: ASSQSSTSGGETQY
v_gene: TRBV18; j_gene: TRBJ2-7; CDR3aa: ASSPFEGTVYEQY
v_gene: TRBV5-1; j_gene: TRBJ2-3; CDR3aa: ASSLWGAIQGTQY
v_gene: TRBV2; j_gene: TRBJ2-7; CDR3aa: ASMEDSGQY
v_gene: TRBV2; j_gene: TRBJ1-6; CDR3aa: ASSDESNSPLH
v_gene: TRBV20-1; j_gene: TRBJ2-3; CDR3aa: SARGWDGPDTQY
v_gene: TRBV7-2; j_gene: TRBJ1-5; CDR3aa: ASSPTPNQPQH
v_gene: TRBV6-1; j_gene: TRBJ1-2; CDR3aa: ASTETGRTGYT
v_gene: TRBV28; j_gene: TRBJ2-7; CDR3aa: ASSLPGTEQY